These 25 T cell receptor beta chains came from one sample sequenced in a study of T cell clusters in autoimmune cytopenias. TRB was amplified by touch-down multiplex PCR, primer pools A and B combined. TCRdb re-called the multiplex PCR reads; one entry per CDR3 protein, DNA not given. The ten top clones account for around 4.2%, within a sample of 8,500 to 9,000 distinct CDR3 sequences. Approximately 36,000 genome equivalents of blood DNA were amplified for TRB. The specimen sequenced was peripheral blood. The origin of the receptors is a human donor with an autoimmune cytopenia or autoimmune hepatitis (not recorded which).

This clonotype is identified as medium-sized (0.01 to 0.1%) from frequency. This chain uses TRBV30 with TRBJ2-2; TCRdb's D gene call, TRBD2, goes unchecked for lack of DNA. CDR1 and CDR2 from the germline V gene are GTSNPN and SVGIG (reference sequence). The CDR3 is 16 residues long. CDR3: CAWSEGPATNTGELFF.

This rearrangement joins TRBV5-6 to TRBJ2-7; TCRdb lists TRBD1, though no DNA is available to test this call. CDR3 length equals 16 residues. Germline V gives CDR1 SGHDT, CDR2 YYEEEE. CDR3 amino acids: CASSFHRAKSSYEQYF.

This chain joins TRBV20-1 and TRBJ2-1. The germline gives CDR1 DFQATT, CDR2 SNEGSKA (reference sequence). This CDR3 has 16 residues. The CDR3 reads CSANAQLFFSYNEQFF.

This clonotype counts as medium-sized by frequency. This chain joins TRBV27 and TRBJ2-1; TCRdb's D call of TRBD1 is untestable without DNA. This CDR3 region has 14 residues. Germline-derived CDR1 and CDR2 are MNHEY and SMNVEV (reference sequence). The CDR3 loop reads CATQGDRRIHEQFF.

This clonotype registers medium-sized (0.01 to 0.1%) by frequency. This rearrangement joins TRBV15 to TRBJ2-3; absent DNA, TCRdb's TRBD1 call cannot be checked. The CDR3 extends over 15 amino acids. Germline V gene sequence: CDR1 LNHNV, CDR2 YYDKDF (reference sequence). The CDR3 region is CATSTLTPTTDTQYF.

Frequency places this clonotype as large. This chain links TRBV29-1 with TRBJ2-4; absent DNA, TCRdb's TRBD2 call cannot be checked. This CDR3 comprises 13 residues. CDR1 and CDR2 from the germline V gene are SQVTM and ANQGSEA. The CDR3 here is CSVEGTAGNIQYF.

This rearrangement joins TRBV6-6 to TRBJ2-6. This CDR3 has 14 residues. Germline V gene sequence: CDR1 MNHNY, CDR2 SVGAGI (reference sequence). This CDR3 is CASIGYSGANVLTF.

The CDR3 here is CASSWTGRTYYGYTF. The chain uses TRBV27 and TRBJ1-2; TCRdb calls TRBD1, which cannot be checked without DNA. The CDR3 is 15 residues long. Germline CDR1 MNHEY, CDR2 SMNVEV (reference sequence).

The chain employs TRBV6-5 and TRBJ2-1; there is no DNA to check the TCRdb D call of TRBD1. The CDR3 has 18 residues. CDR1 and CDR2 from the germline V gene are MNHEY and SVGAGI. The CDR3 protein is CASRPGGGTTLLYNEQFF.

This chain connects TRBV5-4 to TRBJ2-1; there is no DNA to check the TCRdb D call of TRBD1. Germline loops: CDR1 SGHNT, CDR2 YYREEE (reference sequence). CDR3 size: 14 residues. CDR3 loop: CASSLEAGGNEQFF.

The genes are TRBV30 and TRBJ2-5; TCRdb outputs TRBD2, but without DNA this stays unchecked. CDR1 is GTSNPN and CDR2 is SVGIG in the germline V gene (reference sequence). This CDR3 contains 15 residues. This chain's CDR3 is CAWSGAVGRKETQYF.

This chain uses TRBV12-3 or TRBV12-4 with TRBJ2-7; TCRdb outputs TRBD2, but without DNA this stays unchecked. This CDR3 region has 14 residues. CDR3 loop: CASSSEGIPYEQYF.

This chain joins TRBV27 and TRBJ2-1; with no DNA, the TCRdb D assignment of TRBD1 cannot be verified. Germline CDR1 reads MNHEY; CDR2 reads SMNVEV (reference sequence). The CDR3 covers 17 residues. The CDR3 sequence: CASSLSVSGGGGNEQFF.

This clonotype is medium-sized by frequency. This sequence joins TRBV6-5 and TRBJ2-1; TCRdb calls TRBD2, which cannot be checked without DNA. Germline V gene sequence: CDR1 MNHEY, CDR2 SVGAGI. This CDR3 is built from 13 residues. The CDR3 is CASRPTNGNEQFF.

The chain carries TRBV12-3 or TRBV12-4 and TRBJ1-1. This CDR3 region has 14 residues. The CDR3 sequence: CASSLAGFGTEAFF.

According to its frequency, this clonotype is medium-sized. This chain uses TRBV6-5 with TRBJ2-7; the D call from TCRdb, TRBD2, cannot be confirmed without DNA. Germline-derived CDR1 and CDR2 are MNHEY and SVGAGI. This CDR3 comprises 16 residues. CDR3 residues: CASSSGSRTVLYEQYF.

Considering frequency, this clonotype is medium-sized. This chain uses TRBV19 with TRBJ1-2. CDR1 is LNHDA, CDR2 SQIVND, per germline (reference sequence). This CDR3 is 12 amino acids long. CDR3 residues: CASSASLYGYTF.

V and J are TRBV30 and TRBJ2-7; no DNA is available, so the TRBD1 call from TCRdb remains unchecked. CDR3 length equals 13 residues. The germline V gene encodes CDR1 GTSNPN and CDR2 SVGIG (reference sequence). The CDR3 sequence is CAWSPGGTYEQYF.

V and J are TRBV20-1 and TRBJ2-7; TCRdb calls TRBD1, which cannot be checked without DNA. Germline V lookup: CDR1 DFQATT, CDR2 SNEGSKA (reference sequence). There are 15 residues in the CDR3. This CDR3 is CSATFGGDAPYEQYF.

The chain employs TRBV12-3 or TRBV12-4 and TRBJ2-1. The CDR3 is made up of 13 amino acids. The CDR3 loop is CASGLAGYNEQFF.

Judged by frequency, this clonotype is medium-sized. The chain employs TRBV6-1 and TRBJ1-2; with no DNA, the TCRdb D assignment of TRBD1 cannot be verified. The CDR3 has 14 amino acids. Per the germline V gene, CDR1 is MNHNS and CDR2 is SASEGT. The CDR3 sequence is CASSPTRDTYGYTF.

The chain is built from TRBV18 and TRBJ1-6; without DNA, the TCRdb call of TRBD1 cannot be checked. This CDR3 is 13 amino acids long. The germline V gene has CDR1 KGHSH and CDR2 LQKENI. Here the CDR3 reads CASSPSGDSPLHF.

The chain employs TRBV12-3 or TRBV12-4 and TRBJ1-6; the D call from TCRdb, TRBD1, cannot be confirmed without DNA. CDR3 length: 17 amino acids. This chain's CDR3 is CASSTRQTGSYNSPLHF.

The chain recombines TRBV29-1 with TRBJ2-7; the D call from TCRdb, TRBD1, cannot be confirmed without DNA. CDR3 length equals 19 residues. The germline CDR1 and CDR2 sequences are SQVTM and ANQGSEA. The CDR3 reads CSVEEGVSGGQGSSYEQYF.

This clonotype registers medium-sized by frequency. The chain has TRBV18 and TRBJ2-2; TCRdb returns TRBD2, unconfirmable since there is no DNA. The CDR3 length is 13 residues. Germline values: CDR1 KGHSH, CDR2 LQKENI. CDR3 amino acids: CASSQLVTGELFF.